This T cell receptor (beta chain) was recovered during a study of blood T cell repertoires in COVID-19 (dated by TCRdb to 2019 to 2021). Background for the entire study: The collaborator samples originated in the United States, Italy and Spain and spanned the acute and convalescent phases of COVID-19. The material from the prospective study consisted of cDNA or gDNA derived from T cells, B-cell-depleted T cells, or PBMCs. HLA class I and class II types, where available, came from metadata supplied by the sample provider rather than from assay-based typing. The repertoires were released in a freely available public database meant as a resource for research on the immune response to SARS-CoV-2. Samples were obtained from the ongoing ImmuneRACE study (first 160 participants) and from 950 to 1,500 subjects provided by 6 global collaborators. Deeply sampled blood TCRbeta repertoires from subjects exposed to, actively infected with, or recovered from COVID-19 were included in the dataset. Sample metadata almost always included a de-identified subject ID, COVID-19 status, age in years and sex. Broader findings and caveats from the paper: How much clinical and demographic metadata was included differed by source and by participant, and the metadata was provided uncurated.

A few counts support this clone. This receptor's antigen is unknown. There are no base qualities to consult, and no much larger clone falls within one base. TCRbeta CDR3 regions were amplified from genomic DNA by means of the immunoSEQ Assay, a bias-controlled multiplex PCR. The paper's data handling went like this. Nucleated cell counts per sample were estimated from amplification of reference gene primers within the assay. To quantify the absolute abundance of each unique TCRbeta CDR3 rearrangement, sequence reads were collapsed and filtered. For each sample, productive Simpson clonality was calculated by taking the square root of Simpson's diversity index across productive rearrangements. TCRdb took over this immuneACCESS table, retaining in-frame rearrangements with V and J assigned. Such tables are incomplete; in checked studies, under half of the missing clones stem from an unresolved V gene, and the remainder is unexplained. The V and J calls and the clone size are those of that table, but D and trimming were determined from the DNA. This sample lists 150,000 to 160,000 clones; around 85% were detected once. Over 0.55% of the sample belongs to the ten largest clones.

One collaborating source in Seattle enrolled patients during active infection and followed them longitudinally through the course of disease. Whole blood was collected in K2EDTA tubes by collaborating institutions according to the institutions' own protocols. For TCRbeta analysis, collaborator samples were shipped as frozen whole blood, as isolated PBMCs, or as DNA extracted from either sample type. The source of this sequence is a man in his sixties with COVID-19, enrolled during active disease. The sequenced sample was peripheral blood.

The base sequence is TGTGCCAGTAGTGCGGACAGGGGATCCTCCTACGAGCAGTACTTC. Translated, this is CASSADRGSSYEQYF. The chain links TRBV19 with TRBJ2-7, with 9 central nucleotides matching TRBD1. CDR1 LNHDA and CDR2 SQIVND were looked up in the germline V gene (reference sequence). CDR3 length: 15 amino acids, cysteine to phenylalanine. The sequence is cut down to CDR3 DNA, 45 bases in frame from base 1. Compared with germline, V lacks 5 bases and J lacks 0 bases; bases without a gene match: 5. Reference TRBV19 and TRBJ2-7 proteins supply the regions before and after the CDR3; the full variable domain is: DGGITQSPKYLFRKEGQNVTLSCEQNLNHDAMYWYRQDPGQGLRLIYYSQIVNDFQKGDIAEGYSVSREKKESFPLTVTSAQKNPTAFYLCASSADRGSSYEQYFGPGTRLTVT.